The clone carrying this TCR beta chain was seen a few times. What it binds is unknown. CDR1 is SNHLY, CDR2 FYNNEI, per germline. The CDR3 consists of 14 residues. Trimming stripped 6 bases from V and 6 bases from J, with 15 bases between. Data came from immunoSEQ multiplex PCR; TCRdb stores just in-frame clones and leaves some out. The sample comprises over 300,000 clones, 83% of which are singletons, and almost 7.5% rests with the top ten. The data derive from a study of Ad26.COV2.S vaccination and SARS-CoV-2 variants. About the study: Donor had been placed in the Ad26.COV2.S arm of the COV1001 trial. Findings and caveats of the study: Spike-specific TCR breadth was greater in vaccine than placebo recipients. Following vaccination, spike-specific CD8+ and CD4+ T cell responses reportedly exhibited substantial breadth.

Treatment of the sample: some 20 received Ad26.COV2.S at low or high dose, single or two shots; 5 received placebo; per-sample allocation not given. At day 63 after the first vaccine or placebo injection, samples were drawn. This Boston cohort included adults aged 18-55 years. The receptor was derived from a person aged 18-60 years who received the Ad26.COV2.S COVID-19 vaccine or a placebo. The material sequenced was peripheral blood, taken in a trial of Ad26.COV2.S vaccine versus placebo. V gene TRBV2 combines with J gene TRBJ1-5; D unclear. In DNA form, the CDR3 reads TGTGCCAGCAGCGCTGACGGGTGGGGTCAGCCCCAGCATTTT. Its translation is CASSADGWGQPQHF.